This entry concerns a single T cell receptor beta chain. Its antigen is undetermined. The sample originates from a study of beta chain features in type 1 diabetes. Study overall: Sorted cells, around 100 million in number, were examined across all samples. Study outcomes and limitations: TCRB CDR3s were moderately but significantly shorter in Type 1 diabetes patients in all four CD4+ subsets.

The authors reverse transcribed all of the isolated RNA, so sequencing captured expressed TCRB transcripts. The repertoire was sequenced with immunoSEQ multiplex PCR; TCRdb's copy has only in-frame clones and lacks some. The sample holds 330,000 or so clones; about 12% are singletons and the top ten take about 0.01%. The receptor was derived from a woman younger than 30 with type 1 diabetes. The source material was naive CD4+ T cells from blood.

The CDR3 DNA sequence: TGTGCCAGCAGCCGCAGTCCAGACAAGATTAACTATGGCTACACCTTC. It codes for CASSRSPDKINYGYTF. This chain connects TRBV14 to TRBJ1-2; unclear D gene. The V end lost 4 bases, the J end lost 1 base, and 16 bases lay between the germline ends. The CDR3 runs 16 residues. CDR1 SGHDN and CDR2 FVKESK come from the germline V gene.